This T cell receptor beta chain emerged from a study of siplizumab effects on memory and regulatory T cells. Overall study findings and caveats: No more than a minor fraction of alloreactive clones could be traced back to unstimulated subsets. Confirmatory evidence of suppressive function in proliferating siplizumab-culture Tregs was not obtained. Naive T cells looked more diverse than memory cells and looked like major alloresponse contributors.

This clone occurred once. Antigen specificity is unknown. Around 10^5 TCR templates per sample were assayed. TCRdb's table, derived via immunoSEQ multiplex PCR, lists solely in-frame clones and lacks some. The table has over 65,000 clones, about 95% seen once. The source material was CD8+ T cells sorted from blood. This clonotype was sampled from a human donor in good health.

The CDR3 coding sequence is TGTGCCAGTAGTATATCAGCGGGAGAAGCCAAAAACATTCAGTACTTC. Translating gives CASSISAGEAKNIQYF. V and J are TRBV19 and TRBJ2-4; 8 bases map to TRBD2. CDR3 size: 16 residues. Germline-derived CDR1 and CDR2 are LNHDA and SQIVND (reference sequence). V dropped 2 bases and J dropped 0; count of bases not matched to a gene: 3.